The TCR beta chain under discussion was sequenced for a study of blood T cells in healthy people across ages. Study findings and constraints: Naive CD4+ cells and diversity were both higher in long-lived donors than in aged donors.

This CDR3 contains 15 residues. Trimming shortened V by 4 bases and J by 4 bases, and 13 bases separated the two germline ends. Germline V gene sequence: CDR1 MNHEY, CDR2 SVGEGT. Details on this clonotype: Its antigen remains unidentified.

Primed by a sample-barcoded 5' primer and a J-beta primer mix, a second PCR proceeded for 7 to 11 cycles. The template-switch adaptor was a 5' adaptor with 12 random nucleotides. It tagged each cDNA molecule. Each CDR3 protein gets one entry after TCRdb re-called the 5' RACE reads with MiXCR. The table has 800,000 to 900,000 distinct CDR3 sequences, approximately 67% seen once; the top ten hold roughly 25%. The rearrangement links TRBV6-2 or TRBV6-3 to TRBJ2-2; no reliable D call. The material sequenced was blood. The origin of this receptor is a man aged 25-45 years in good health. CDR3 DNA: TGTGCCAGCAGTTGGTACAGTGCCTCCACCGGGGAGCTGTTTTTT. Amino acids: CASSWYSASTGELFF.